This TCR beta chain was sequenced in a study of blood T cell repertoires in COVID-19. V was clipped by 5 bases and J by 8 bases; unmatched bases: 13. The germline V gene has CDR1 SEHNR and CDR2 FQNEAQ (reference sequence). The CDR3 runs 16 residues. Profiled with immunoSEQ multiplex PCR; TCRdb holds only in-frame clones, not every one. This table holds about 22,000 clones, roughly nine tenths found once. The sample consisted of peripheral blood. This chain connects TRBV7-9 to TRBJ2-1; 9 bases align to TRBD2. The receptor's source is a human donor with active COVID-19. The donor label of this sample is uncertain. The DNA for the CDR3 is TGTGCCAGCAGCCCCATGGGTCGGCGGGAGGGCTATGAGCAGTTCTTC. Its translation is CASSPMGRREGYEQFF.